The 8 T cell receptor beta chains listed next were all sequenced from one sample in a study of T cell clones after liver transplantation. Sequencing used immunoSEQ multiplex PCR; TCRdb keeps in-frame clones, though not all of them. The sample yields 70,000 to 95,000 clones, 70% to 90% seen once. The material was CD4+ T cells from blood, obtained at the 22-month timepoint. These receptors were taken from a human patient who received a liver transplant. Some T cells here may be from the graft donor.

V usage is TRBV4-1 and J usage is TRBJ1-4; 8 nucleotides line up with TRBD1. Trimming took 2 bases from V and 8 from J; bases not matched to a gene: 13. This CDR3 has 17 amino acids. Looked up from germline, CDR1 is MGHRA and CDR2 is YSYEKL. CDR3 bases: TGCGCCAGCAGCCAACAACACCTGACAGGGGCCGGAGAAAAACTGTTTTTT. Translation: CASSQQHLTGAGEKLFF.

The gene calls are TRBV19 and TRBJ2-7, with 10 bases matching TRBD1. Unmatched junction bases numbered 12, after V lost 5 bases and J lost 5 bases. The germline gives CDR1 LNHDA, CDR2 SQIVND (reference sequence). The CDR3 is made up of 16 amino acids. CDR3 DNA sequence: TGTGCCAGTAGTCCAGCCGGGACAGGGGATCAGCACGAGCAGTACTTC. Translating it yields CASSPAGTGDQHEQYF.

V gene TRBV7-7 combines with J gene TRBJ2-3, with unresolved D. The V end was cut by 1 base, the J end by 1 base, with 6 bases between. The length of the CDR3 is 14 residues. Germline V gene data show CDR1 as SSHAT and CDR2 as FNYEAQ (reference sequence). In DNA form, the CDR3 reads TGTGCCAGCAGCTTAGGGAGTGGCACAGATACGCAGTATTTT. Residues: CASSLGSGTDTQYF.

The chain employs TRBV2 and TRBJ1-3, with D possibly TRBD1 on 5 matching bases. This CDR3 comprises 16 residues. The V gene lost 8 bases and the J gene lost 3 bases, with 20 bases spanning the gap. Germline assignment: CDR1 SNHLY and CDR2 FYNNEI. CDR3 sequence: CASQLGGDSLGNTIYF. CDR3 nucleotides: TGTGCCAGCCAGTTGGGAGGGGACTCACTTGGAAACACCATATATTTT.

The CDR3 nucleotides are TGTGCCAGCAGCCTGGGGACAGGAACAGATACGCAGTATTTT. Translating gives CASSLGTGTDTQYF. The chain combines TRBV5-4 with TRBJ2-3, with TRBD1 matching 8 bases. V was pared by 4 bases and J by 3 bases, with 4 bases of the junction left unmatched. The V gene's germline CDR1 is SGHNT and CDR2 YYREEE (reference sequence). This CDR3 has 14 residues.

This chain uses TRBV19 with TRBJ2-3; 9 bases agree with TRBD1. J gave up 6 bases and V 4 bases, and 8 bases lay outside the gene matches. There are 15 residues in the CDR3. Per germline, CDR1 LNHDA and CDR2 SQIVND (reference sequence). The CDR3, as DNA: TGTGCCAGTAGTAAGGGACAGGGACAAGTGGATACGCAGTATTTT. Its translation is CASSKGQGQVDTQYF.

The gene calls are TRBV20-1 and TRBJ2-3; D remains ambiguous. The CDR3 loop spans 10 amino acids. Trimming shortened V by 5 bases and J by 7 bases, and 7 bases separated the two germline ends. CDR1 and CDR2 from the germline V gene are DFQATT and SNEGSKA (reference sequence). The CDR3 loop reads CSALWNTQYF. The CDR3 DNA reads TGCAGTGCTCTTTGGAATACGCAGTATTTT.

V gene TRBV2 combines with J gene TRBJ2-5; the match to TRBD2 covers 8 bases. The ends lost 8 bases at V and 3 bases at J; junction bases unmatched: 8. CDR1 is SNHLY and CDR2 is FYNNEI in the germline V gene. There are 14 residues in the CDR3. CDR3 nucleotides: TGTGCCAGCTCCTTTACTAGCGGAAAAGAGACCCAGTACTTC. It translates to CASSFTSGKETQYF.